This T cell receptor (beta chain) came from a study of PD-1 blockade in classical Hodgkin lymphoma. The CDR3 has 16 residues. From germline, CDR1 is SGHTA and CDR2 FQGNSA. Between the trimmed V and J ends, which lost 5 bases and 0 bases, there was a span of 14 bases. Details on this clone: Antigen unknown.

Findings and limits, study-wide: Diminished baseline TCR diversity has been reported in newly diagnosed patients relative to healthy donors.

Indicated time point: cycle 4 day 1 (C4D1), after less than 7 weeks of nivolumab. Each of the patients experienced relapse following autologous stem cell transplantation, and their brentuximab vedotin exposure differed. Profiling relied on immunoSEQ multiplex PCR, and the TCRdb table lists in-frame clones only, not all of them. The sample lists 100,000 or so clones, 89% occurring once. The chain couples TRBV7-2 to TRBJ2-1; D ambiguous. This TCR was recovered from a human donor with classical Hodgkin lymphoma. The material was peripheral blood mononuclear cells (PBMCs), obtained before the fourth cycle of nivolumab. The CDR3 region has the DNA TGTGCCAGCAGCGTCCCCGGGCCCTACTCCTACAATGAGCAGTTCTTC. Amino acid sequence: CASSVPGPYSYNEQFF.